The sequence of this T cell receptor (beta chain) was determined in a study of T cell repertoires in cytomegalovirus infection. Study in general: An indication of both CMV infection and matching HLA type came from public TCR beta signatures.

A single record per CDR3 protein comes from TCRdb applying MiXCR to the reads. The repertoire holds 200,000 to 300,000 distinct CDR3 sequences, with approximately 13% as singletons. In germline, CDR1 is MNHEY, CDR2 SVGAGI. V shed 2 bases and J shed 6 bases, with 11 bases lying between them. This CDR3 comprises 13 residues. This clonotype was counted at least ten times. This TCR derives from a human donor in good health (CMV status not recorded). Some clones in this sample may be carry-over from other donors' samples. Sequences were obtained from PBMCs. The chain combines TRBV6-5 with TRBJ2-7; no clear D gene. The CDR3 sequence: CASSYTRSGEQYF. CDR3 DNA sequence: TGTGCCAGCAGTTACACCCGATCGGGCGAGCAGTACTTC.